This is a list of T cell receptor beta chains from one sample in a study of T cells in localized non-small cell lung cancer. This table comes from immunoSEQ multiplex PCR, and its TCRdb copy is limited to in-frame clones, with some not included. The sample consists of about 35,000 clones, 75% to 95% of them appearing once. The specimen was peripheral blood mononuclear cells, collected before any cancer treatment. The origin of the receptors is an older female donor with stage II lung adenocarcinoma. Both conserved end residues are part of each CDR3. Each record gives: V gene, clone size, J gene, CDR3 protein. Rows give clone size only sometimes, using once, few, many, or a class for an expanded clone.

V gene: TRBV5-1; clone size: -; J gene: TRBJ1-1; CDR3 protein: CASSFSTEGAPAFF
V gene: TRBV28; clone size: -; J gene: TRBJ1-1; CDR3 protein: CASRHGRNTEAFF
V gene: TRBV18; clone size: -; J gene: TRBJ1-1; CDR3 protein: CASSRGGGTEAFF
V gene: TRBV18; clone size: -; J gene: TRBJ2-2; CDR3 protein: CASSRDRVTGELFF
V gene: TRBV7-2; clone size: -; J gene: TRBJ1-1; CDR3 protein: CASSLDGGGNTEAFF
V gene: TRBV7-3; clone size: few; J gene: TRBJ1-2; CDR3 protein: CASSFNGQGRIYGYTF
V gene: TRBV4-2; clone size: -; J gene: TRBJ1-2; CDR3 protein: CASSQDRDYGYTF
V gene: TRBV6-6; clone size: -; J gene: TRBJ1-2; CDR3 protein: CASSYGTGGVGYTF
V gene: TRBV11-3; clone size: -; J gene: TRBJ2-2; CDR3 protein: CASTWSRENTGELFF
V gene: TRBV19; clone size: -; J gene: TRBJ2-6; CDR3 protein: CASTDRGSGANVLTF
V gene: TRBV28; clone size: -; J gene: TRBJ1-5; CDR3 protein: CASSLRQPNQPQHF
V gene: TRBV28; clone size: -; J gene: TRBJ2-5; CDR3 protein: CASRRKAQETQYF
V gene: TRBV9; clone size: -; J gene: TRBJ1-1; CDR3 protein: CASSVARGFTEAFF
V gene: TRBV7-9; clone size: -; J gene: TRBJ2-4; CDR3 protein: CASSLIGSLAKNIQYF
V gene: TRBV4-1; clone size: -; J gene: TRBJ1-3; CDR3 protein: CASRLIGGGRGNTIYF
V gene: TRBV7-2; clone size: once; J gene: TRBJ1-3; CDR3 protein: CASSPVRGSGTGSGNTIYF
V gene: TRBV28; clone size: -; J gene: TRBJ1-5; CDR3 protein: CASIPPDRGPNQPQHF
V gene: TRBV15; clone size: -; J gene: TRBJ1-5; CDR3 protein: CATSRDGGEISNQPQHF
V gene: TRBV14; clone size: -; J gene: TRBJ2-7; CDR3 protein: CASSQGLITGQYF
V gene: TRBV28; clone size: once; J gene: TRBJ1-5; CDR3 protein: CASRPLSQPSGTGFLEPQHF
V gene: TRBV14; clone size: -; J gene: TRBJ1-1; CDR3 protein: CASSQVPGPATEAFF
V gene: TRBV5-1; clone size: -; J gene: TRBJ2-1; CDR3 protein: CASSLATGGLVTVGYNEQFF
V gene: TRBV28; clone size: -; J gene: TRBJ1-1; CDR3 protein: CASSPRQGEAFF
V gene: TRBV9; clone size: -; J gene: TRBJ2-1; CDR3 protein: CASSPRRGGEYNEQFF
V gene: TRBV5-1; clone size: -; J gene: TRBJ1-1; CDR3 protein: CASSSSGQNTEAFF
V gene: TRBV12-5; clone size: -; J gene: TRBJ2-1; CDR3 protein: CASGLQAGQYNEQFF
V gene: TRBV18; clone size: -; J gene: TRBJ2-7; CDR3 protein: CASSPRTGNDYEQYF
V gene: TRBV6-1; clone size: once; J gene: TRBJ2-1; CDR3 protein: CASSKGRATVRQFF
V gene: TRBV7-8; clone size: once; J gene: TRBJ2-4; CDR3 protein: CASSSGQSINIQYF
V gene: TRBV5-1; clone size: -; J gene: TRBJ2-7; CDR3 protein: CASSLDIGAEYF
V gene: TRBV9; clone size: -; J gene: TRBJ2-1; CDR3 protein: CASSARLGNEQFF
V gene: TRBV4-1; clone size: few; J gene: TRBJ2-6; CDR3 protein: CASSQDGQLSGANVLTF
V gene: TRBV5-5; clone size: -; J gene: TRBJ1-6; CDR3 protein: CASSLRKGMVGAPLHF
V gene: TRBV9; clone size: -; J gene: TRBJ2-1; CDR3 protein: CASSPASTYNEQFF
V gene: TRBV7-9; clone size: -; J gene: TRBJ2-1; CDR3 protein: CASSPDRGEQFF
V gene: TRBV5-1; clone size: -; J gene: TRBJ2-2; CDR3 protein: CASSPTSSNTGELFF
V gene: TRBV6-4; clone size: once; J gene: TRBJ2-1; CDR3 protein: CASSEGGAYNEQFF
V gene: TRBV7-2; clone size: -; J gene: TRBJ1-1; CDR3 protein: CASSQGAWQKNTEAFF
V gene: TRBV27; clone size: -; J gene: TRBJ2-1; CDR3 protein: CASQWAGGPNEQFF
V gene: TRBV14; clone size: -; J gene: TRBJ2-3; CDR3 protein: CASSQVRREQYF
V gene: TRBV14; clone size: -; J gene: TRBJ1-2; CDR3 protein: CASSQGDGYGYTF
V gene: TRBV5-1; clone size: -; J gene: TRBJ2-5; CDR3 protein: CASSFLPGQGSETQYF
V gene: TRBV7-2; clone size: -; J gene: TRBJ2-3; CDR3 protein: CASSFGQGAADTQYF
V gene: TRBV5-1; clone size: -; J gene: TRBJ1-2; CDR3 protein: CASSFNPGQGASGYTF
V gene: TRBV27; clone size: -; J gene: TRBJ2-5; CDR3 protein: CASSSWGTGHETQYF
V gene: TRBV21-1; clone size: -; J gene: TRBJ1-4; CDR3 protein: CASSTEPGQGQENEKLFF
V gene: TRBV2; clone size: -; J gene: TRBJ1-3; CDR3 protein: CASSVWTDSGNTIYF
V gene: TRBV5-1; clone size: -; J gene: TRBJ2-1; CDR3 protein: CASSSWSGRINNEQFF
V gene: TRBV5-6; clone size: once; J gene: TRBJ2-3; CDR3 protein: CASSLEVVTGGRADTQYF
V gene: TRBV4-3; clone size: -; J gene: TRBJ1-4; CDR3 protein: CASSQVWGVNEKLFF
V gene: TRBV9; clone size: -; J gene: TRBJ1-3; CDR3 protein: CASSVETGGWNTIYF
V gene: TRBV7-8; clone size: -; J gene: TRBJ1-5; CDR3 protein: CASSTQGANQPQHF
V gene: TRBV5-5; clone size: -; J gene: TRBJ2-1; CDR3 protein: CASSLRAAGEQFF
V gene: TRBV5-4; clone size: once; J gene: TRBJ1-4; CDR3 protein: CASSLGGARLDEKLFF
V gene: TRBV6-1; clone size: -; J gene: TRBJ1-5; CDR3 protein: CASTEGQLSNQPQHF
V gene: TRBV6-6; clone size: -; J gene: TRBJ2-7; CDR3 protein: CASSNRDTREQYF
V gene: TRBV18; clone size: -; J gene: TRBJ2-3; CDR3 protein: CASSPGPQSTDTQYF
V gene: TRBV4-3; clone size: -; J gene: TRBJ1-2; CDR3 protein: CASSQQGGYGYTF
V gene: TRBV5-5; clone size: -; J gene: TRBJ1-4; CDR3 protein: CASSLVRGMGEKLFF
V gene: TRBV9; clone size: once; J gene: TRBJ1-4; CDR3 protein: CASSADTRFGEKLFF